A selection of T cell receptor beta chains follows, all from one sample in a study of vaccination and CD4 T cells after COVID-19. TCRdb independently ran MiXCR on the PCR reads; one entry per CDR3 protein. The sample consists of roughly 5,000 distinct CDR3 sequences, around 44% of them appearing once. These receptors have no identified antigens. The sequencing here drew on CD4+ T cells from blood, cultured in vitro, taken after SARS-CoV-2 vaccination. Receptors originate from a human donor who had recovered from COVID-19. CDR3s include the opening cysteine and the closing phenylalanine or tryptophan. D genes are given only for firm matches. The size of a clone is reported for some rows only, either as once, few or many, or as a class for expanded clones.

TRBJ2-7	TRBD1	TRBV20-1	few	TGCAGTGCTCATCAGACAGGGGGTAACTACGAGCAGTACTTC	CSAHQTGGNYEQYF
TRBJ2-1	.	TRBV7-2	few	TGTGCCAGCAGCTTAGAGGGCGGGAACTACAATGAGCAGTTCTTC	CASSLEGGNYNEQFF
TRBJ2-2	TRBD2	TRBV11-2	.	TGTGCCAGCAGCTACATTAGCGGGGCTAACACCGGGGAGCTGTTTTTT	CASSYISGANTGELFF
TRBJ2-5	.	TRBV7-2	few	TGTGCCAGCAGCGACGGCCCAGGGACGTGGGAGACCCAGTACTTC	CASSDGPGTWETQYF
TRBJ2-7	TRBD2	TRBV20-1	once	TGCAGTGCTAGAGGGGTAGCGGGGGGTGACTCCTACGAGCAGTACTTC	CSARGVAGGDSYEQYF
TRBJ1-6	.	TRBV27	few	TGTGCCAGCAGTTCCCTTAATTTACAGGCCTCACCCCTCCACTTT	CASSSLNLQASPLHF
TRBJ1-1	.	TRBV5-8	few	TGTGCCAGCAGCCCCAGGGTACGGGCCATGAACACTGAAGCTTTCTTT	CASSPRVRAMNTEAFF
TRBJ2-7	.	TRBV7-2	few	TGTGCCAGCAGCTTAGCGGGGGGGCAATACGAGCAGTACTTC	CASSLAGGQYEQYF
TRBJ1-1	.	TRBV5-3	.	TGTGCCAGAAGGCCTCCCAGGGTAGAACAACCTTGGGTTATTTACACTGAAGCTTTCTTT	CARRPPRVEQPWVIYTEAFF
TRBJ2-5	TRBD2	TRBV11-3	.	TGTGCCAGCAGCCCGGGAGGCAGCGAAGAGACCCAGTACTTC	CASSPGGSEETQYF
TRBJ2-7	.	TRBV7-8	few	TGTGCCAGCAGCTTAGGACGGCTACACCTATACGAGCAGTACTTC	CASSLGRLHLYEQYF
TRBJ2-7	.	TRBV12-3/TRBV12-4	.	TGTGCCAGCAGTCCCCCCGGCCCCGCCTACGAGCAGTACTTC	CASSPPGPAYEQYF
TRBJ1-5	.	TRBV27	.	TGTGCCAGCAGCCGTATGACTGGGGGGGATAGCAATCAGCCCCAGCGTTTT	CASSRMTGGDSNQPQRF
TRBJ2-7	TRBD2	TRBV6-2/TRBV6-3	.	TGTGCCGGCACTACGGGGGGACTAGGGTTATACGAGCAGTACTTC	CAGTTGGLGLYEQYF
TRBJ2-2	.	TRBV15	.	TGTGCCACCAGCAGGAGTACGAACACCGGGGAGCTGTTTTTT	CATSRSTNTGELFF
TRBJ1-5	TRBD1	TRBV6-2/TRBV6-3	.	TGTGCCAGCAGTTCTGGACAGGGGATAAATCAGCCCCAGCATTTT	CASSSGQGINQPQHF
TRBJ2-3	TRBD2	TRBV20-1	.	TGCAGTGCTAACTTCAAGCGGGGGAACACAGATACGCAGTATTTT	CSANFKRGNTDTQYF
TRBJ2-5	.	TRBV29-1	.	TGCAGCGTTGAGACCGGGTCAGAAGAGACCCAGTACTTC	CSVETGSEETQYF